The 13 T cell receptor beta chains below all came from one sample that was sequenced in a study of radiation and T cells in renal cell carcinoma. The data were produced by immunoSEQ multiplex PCR, yet TCRdb's version contains in-frame clones alone and is incomplete. Among over 8,500 clones listed, 55% to 70% were seen once. The treatment was: treatment-naive control, cytoreductive nephrectomy. The material was tumor tissue, obtained from a patient whose treatment was nephrectomy without radiotherapy. The receptors here all came from a man aged 55 to 70 with renal cell carcinoma.

The chain couples TRBV21-1 to TRBJ1-2. TRBV21-1 is reported as a pseudogene. CDR3 size: 14 residues. DNA for the CDR3: TGTGCCAGCAGCAAAGGAAGGAGCCTCTATGGCTACACCTTC. Its protein product is CASSKGRSLYGYTF.

The chain combines TRBV7-9 with TRBJ2-5; D unresolved. Per the germline V gene, CDR1 is SEHNR and CDR2 is FQNEAQ (reference sequence). CDR3 length equals 13 residues. Trimming removed 1 base from V and 3 bases from J, with 6 bases in between. The CDR3 bases are TGTGCCAGCAGCTTAGACACTGAAGAGACCCAGTACTTC. Its translation: CASSLDTEETQYF. Together with reference TRBV7-9 and TRBJ2-5, the CDR3 gives the full variable domain: DTGVSQNPRHKITKRGQNVTFRCDPISEHNRLYWYRQTLGQGPEFLTYFQNEAQLEKSRLLSDRFSAERPKGSFSTLEIQRTEQGDSAMYLCASSLDTEETQYFGPGTRLLVL.

This clone was counted a single time. The V and J genes are TRBV28 and TRBJ1-5, with TRBD1 identical over 9 bases. Germline CDR1 is MDHEN and CDR2 is SYDVKM. V shed 1 base and J 9 bases; nucleotides not matched to a gene: 16. The length of the CDR3 is 18 residues. The CDR3 loop reads CASSLFSYRGQGLGPQHF. Written as DNA, the CDR3 is TGTGCCAGCAGTTTATTTTCCTATCGGGGACAGGGACTTGGGCCCCAGCATTTT.

This clone rates as large (0.1 to 1%). J is TRBJ2-7 and V is TRBV11-2; D remains ambiguous. The V end was cut by 1 base, the J end by 4 bases, with 8 bases between. The germline CDR1 and CDR2 sequences are SGHAT and FQNNGV. The CDR3 runs to 13 residues. The CDR3 spells CASSLGLRYEQYF. CDR3 nucleotide sequence: TGTGCCAGCAGCTTAGGGCTCCGGTACGAGCAGTACTTC. The whole variable domain, filled in from reference TRBV11-2 and TRBJ2-7, reads EAGVAQSPRYKIIEKRQSVAFWCNPISGHATLYWYQQILGQGPKLLIQFQNNGVVDDSQLPKDRFSAERLKGVDSTLKIQPAKLEDSAVYLCASSLGLRYEQYFGPGTRLTVT.

This clone was picked up a small number of times. V is TRBV5-1 and J is TRBJ2-3; D unresolved. V was pared by 0 bases and J by 4 bases, with 3 bases between. CDR3 size: 12 residues. The germline CDR1 and CDR2 sequences are SGHRS and YFSETQ. The CDR3 region has the DNA TGCGCCAGCAGCTTGGGAGCAGATACGCAGTATTTT. It codes for CASSLGADTQYF.

This rearrangement joins TRBV28 to TRBJ2-6; D is unclear. Germline lookup yields CDR1 MDHEN and CDR2 SYDVKM. The CDR3 sequence is 15 residues long. Between the trimmed V and J ends, which lost 4 bases and 0 bases, there was a span of 7 bases. CDR3 nucleotide sequence: TGTGCCAGCAGTTCCAGGATCTCTGGGGCCAACGTCCTGACTTTC. As protein: CASSSRISGANVLTF.

This rearrangement joins TRBV7-9 to TRBJ1-1, with D possibly matching TRBD1 (5 bases). The CDR3 sequence is 13 residues long. CDR1 SEHNR and CDR2 FQNEAQ come from the germline V gene (reference sequence). V shed 2 bases and J shed 10 bases, with 14 bases lying between them. For the CDR3, the DNA is TGTGCCAGCAGCTTACAAACAGGCCAGGGAGCTTTCTTT. Translated, it gives CASSLQTGQGAFF.

The J gene is TRBJ1-1, the V gene TRBV5-4; no firm D call. Germline CDR1 SGHNT, CDR2 YYREEE (reference sequence). This CDR3 comprises 15 residues. Trimming pared 0 bases from V and 1 base from J, leaving 10 bases between. The CDR3 coding sequence is TGTGCCAGCAGCTTGGTTGGTGGGCAGAACACTGAAGCTTTCTTT. Protein product: CASSLVGGQNTEAFF.

The J gene is TRBJ1-5, the V gene TRBV6-5; no firm D call. The V end lost 7 bases, the J end lost 0 bases, and 7 bases lay between the germline ends. The CDR3 extends over 13 amino acids. Per germline, CDR1 MNHEY and CDR2 SVGAGI. The CDR3 DNA sequence: TGTGCCAGCACGGTCTATAGCAATCAGCCCCAGCATTTT. This translates into CASTVYSNQPQHF.

This clone was seen a few times. The rearrangement uses TRBV6-4 and TRBJ1-1; D uncertain. Germline CDR1 is MRHNA and CDR2 is SNTAGT. There are 14 residues in the CDR3. The V end was cut by 0 bases, the J end by 1 base, with 6 bases between. CDR3 in DNA: TGTGCCAGCAGTGACTCTCGGCAGAACACTGAAGCTTTCTTT. This sequence encodes CASSDSRQNTEAFF.

The chain links TRBV4-3 to TRBJ2-1, with D hard to call. Between the trimmed V and J ends, which lost 0 bases and 2 bases, there was a span of 11 bases. The CDR3 loop spans 16 amino acids. Germline V gives CDR1 LGHNA, CDR2 YSLEER. The chain's CDR3 is CASSQDSRNPYNEQFF. CDR3 nucleotide sequence: TGCGCCAGCAGCCAAGATTCGCGGAACCCCTACAATGAGCAGTTCTTC.

V usage is TRBV28 and J usage is TRBJ2-7; 7 positions match TRBD1. The J segment lost 3 bases and the V segment lost 4 bases, leaving 3 bases of the junction unmatched. Germline V gene lookup returns CDR1 MDHEN and CDR2 SYDVKM. The CDR3 contains 13 residues. CDR3 DNA sequence: TGTGCCAGCAGTTCCGGGACAGACTACGAGCAGTACTTC. It yields the protein CASSSGTDYEQYF.

This clone was observed once. The gene calls are TRBV30 and TRBJ1-6, with a possible D match to TRBD1 (5 bases). This CDR3 is built from 16 residues. Germline V gene lookup returns CDR1 GTSNPN and CDR2 SVGIG (reference sequence). V lost 4 bases, J lost 7 bases, and 20 bases lay in between. The CDR3 is CAWKAGRGTRNSPLHF. CDR3 nucleotide sequence: TGTGCCTGGAAAGCCGGACGGGGGACGAGGAATTCACCCCTCCACTTT.